This TCR beta chain is from a study of CD4+ T cells in melanoma. Study-wide results and limits: A reported correlation linked neoantigen-specific CD4+ T cells to CD8+, macrophage and B cell function. Neoantigen-specific CD4+ T cells in melanoma reportedly had diverse differentiation states.

This table comes from immunoSEQ multiplex PCR, and its TCRdb copy is limited to in-frame clones, with some not included. The data hold about 120,000 clones, with around 92% observed a single time. To note about this clone: Its specificity is unknown.

The receptor was derived from a human donor with melanoma. Sequencing was done on a sample of peripheral blood.

The CDR3 DNA is TGTGCCAGACCCATTAACAGTCCCAGGGGCAATCAGCCCCAGCATTTT. Protein product: CARPINSPRGNQPQHF. The chain links TRBV27 to TRBJ1-5; TRBD1 might be the D (5 bases). CDR3 length equals 16 residues. The V and J ends lost 9 bases and 2 bases respectively, with 20 bases between them. Germline assignment: CDR1 MNHEY and CDR2 SMNVEV (reference sequence).